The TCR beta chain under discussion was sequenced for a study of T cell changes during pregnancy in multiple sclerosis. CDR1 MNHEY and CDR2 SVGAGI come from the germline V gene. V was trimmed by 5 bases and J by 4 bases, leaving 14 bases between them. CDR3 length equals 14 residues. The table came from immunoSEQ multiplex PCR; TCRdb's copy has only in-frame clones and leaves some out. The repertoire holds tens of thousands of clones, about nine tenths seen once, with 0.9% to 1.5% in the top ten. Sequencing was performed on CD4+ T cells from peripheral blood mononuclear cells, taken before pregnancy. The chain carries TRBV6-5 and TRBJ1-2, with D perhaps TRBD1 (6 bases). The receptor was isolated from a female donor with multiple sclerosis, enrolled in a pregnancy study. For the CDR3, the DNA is TGTGCCAGCAGTGAAGGGACAAAGTTCTATGGCTACACCTTC. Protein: CASSEGTKFYGYTF.